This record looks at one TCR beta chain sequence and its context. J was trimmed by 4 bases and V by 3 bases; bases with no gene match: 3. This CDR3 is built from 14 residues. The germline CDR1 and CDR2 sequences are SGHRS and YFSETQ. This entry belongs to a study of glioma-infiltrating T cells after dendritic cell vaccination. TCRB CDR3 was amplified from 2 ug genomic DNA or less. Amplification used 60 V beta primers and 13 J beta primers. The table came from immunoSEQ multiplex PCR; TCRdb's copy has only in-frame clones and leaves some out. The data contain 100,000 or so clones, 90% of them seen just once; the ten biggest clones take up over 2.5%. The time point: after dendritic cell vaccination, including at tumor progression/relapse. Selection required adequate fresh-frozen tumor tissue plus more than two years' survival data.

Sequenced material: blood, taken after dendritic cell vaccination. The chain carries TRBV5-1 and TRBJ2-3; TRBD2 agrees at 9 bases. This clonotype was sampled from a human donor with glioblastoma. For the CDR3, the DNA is TGCGCCAGCAGCTCGGGACTAGCCTCAGATACGCAGTATTTT. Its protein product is CASSSGLASDTQYF.